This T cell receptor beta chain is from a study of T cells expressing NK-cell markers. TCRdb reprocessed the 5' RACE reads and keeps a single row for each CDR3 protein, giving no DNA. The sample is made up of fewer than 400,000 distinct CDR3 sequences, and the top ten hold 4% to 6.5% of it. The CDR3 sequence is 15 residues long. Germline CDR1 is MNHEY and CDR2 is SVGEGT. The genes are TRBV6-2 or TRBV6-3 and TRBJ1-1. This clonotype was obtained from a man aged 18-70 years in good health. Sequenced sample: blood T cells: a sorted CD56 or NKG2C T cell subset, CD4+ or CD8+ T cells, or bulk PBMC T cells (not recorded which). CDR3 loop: CASSYSGYSNTEAFF.